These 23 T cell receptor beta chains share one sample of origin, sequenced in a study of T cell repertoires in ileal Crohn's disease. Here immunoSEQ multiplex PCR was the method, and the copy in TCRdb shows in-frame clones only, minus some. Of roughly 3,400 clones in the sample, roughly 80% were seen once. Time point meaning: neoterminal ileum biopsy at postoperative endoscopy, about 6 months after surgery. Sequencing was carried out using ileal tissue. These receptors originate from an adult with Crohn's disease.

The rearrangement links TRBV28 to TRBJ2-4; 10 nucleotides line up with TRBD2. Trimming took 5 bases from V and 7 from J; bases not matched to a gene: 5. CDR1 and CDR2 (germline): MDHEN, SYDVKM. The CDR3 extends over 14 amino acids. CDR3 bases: TGTGCCAGCAGTCAGGGACTAGCGAGGAACATTCAGTACTTC. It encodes CASSQGLARNIQYF.

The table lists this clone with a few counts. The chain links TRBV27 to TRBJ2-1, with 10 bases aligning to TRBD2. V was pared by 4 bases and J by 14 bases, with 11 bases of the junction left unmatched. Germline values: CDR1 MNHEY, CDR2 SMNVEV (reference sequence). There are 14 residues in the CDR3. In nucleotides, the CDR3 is TGTGCCAGCAGTTCCCTAGCGGGAGTTCAAGAAGAGTTCTTC. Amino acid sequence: CASSSLAGVQEEFF.

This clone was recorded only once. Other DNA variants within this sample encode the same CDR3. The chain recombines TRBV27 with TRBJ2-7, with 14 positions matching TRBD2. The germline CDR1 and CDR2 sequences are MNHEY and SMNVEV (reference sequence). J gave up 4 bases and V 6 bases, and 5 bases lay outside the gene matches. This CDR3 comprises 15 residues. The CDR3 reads CASRGTSGSVYEQYF. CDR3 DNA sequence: TGTGCCAGCAGAGGGACTAGCGGGAGTGTTTACGAGCAGTACTTC.

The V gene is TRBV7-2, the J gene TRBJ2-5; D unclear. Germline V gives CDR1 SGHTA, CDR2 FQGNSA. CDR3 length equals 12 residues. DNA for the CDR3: TGTGTCACCGGTCTAGTTACGGAGACCCAGTACTTC. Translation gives CVTGLVTETQYF.

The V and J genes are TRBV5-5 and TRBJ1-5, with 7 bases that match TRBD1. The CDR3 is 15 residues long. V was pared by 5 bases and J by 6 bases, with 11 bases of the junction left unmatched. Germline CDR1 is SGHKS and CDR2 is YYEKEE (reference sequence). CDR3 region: CASRPNDRVSQPQHF. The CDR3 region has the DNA TGTGCCAGCAGACCGAACGACAGGGTGAGTCAGCCCCAGCATTTT.

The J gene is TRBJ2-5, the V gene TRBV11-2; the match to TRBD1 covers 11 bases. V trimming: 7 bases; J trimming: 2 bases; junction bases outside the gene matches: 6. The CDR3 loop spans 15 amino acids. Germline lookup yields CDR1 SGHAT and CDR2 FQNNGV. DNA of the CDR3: TGTGCCAGCAAGTGGACAGGGGGCAAACAAGAGACCCAGTACTTC. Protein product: CASKWTGGKQETQYF.

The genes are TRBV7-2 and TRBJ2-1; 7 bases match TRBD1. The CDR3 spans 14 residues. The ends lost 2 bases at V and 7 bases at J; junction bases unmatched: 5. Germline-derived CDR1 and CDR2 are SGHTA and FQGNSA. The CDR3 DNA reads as TGTGCCAGCAGCTTAACAGGGGAATTGAATGAGCAGTTCTTC. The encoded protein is CASSLTGELNEQFF.

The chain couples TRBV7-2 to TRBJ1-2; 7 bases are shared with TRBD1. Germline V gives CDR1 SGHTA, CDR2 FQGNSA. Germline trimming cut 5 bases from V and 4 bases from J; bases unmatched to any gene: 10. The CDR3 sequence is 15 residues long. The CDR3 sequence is CASSQDREAVYGYTF. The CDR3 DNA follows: TGTGCCAGCAGCCAAGACAGGGAGGCTGTCTATGGCTACACCTTC.

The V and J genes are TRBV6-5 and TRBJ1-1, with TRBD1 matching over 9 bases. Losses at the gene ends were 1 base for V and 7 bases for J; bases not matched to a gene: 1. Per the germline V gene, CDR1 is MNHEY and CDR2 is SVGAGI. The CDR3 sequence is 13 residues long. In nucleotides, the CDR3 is TGTGCCAGCAGTTACTTGGGACAGGGTGAAGCTTTCTTT. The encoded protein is CASSYLGQGEAFF.

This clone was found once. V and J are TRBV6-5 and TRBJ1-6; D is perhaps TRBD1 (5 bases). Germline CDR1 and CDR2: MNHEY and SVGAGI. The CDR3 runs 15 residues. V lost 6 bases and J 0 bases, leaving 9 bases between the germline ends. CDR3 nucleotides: TGTGCCAGCAGAGAGGACAACTCCTATAATTCACCCCTCCACTTT. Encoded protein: CASREDNSYNSPLHF.

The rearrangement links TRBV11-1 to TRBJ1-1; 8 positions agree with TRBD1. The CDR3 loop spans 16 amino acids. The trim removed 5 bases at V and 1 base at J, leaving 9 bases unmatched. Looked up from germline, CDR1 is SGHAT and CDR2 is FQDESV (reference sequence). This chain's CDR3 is CASSRQRGQENTEAFF. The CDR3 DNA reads TGTGCCAGCAGCCGACAACGGGGACAGGAGAACACTGAAGCTTTCTTT.

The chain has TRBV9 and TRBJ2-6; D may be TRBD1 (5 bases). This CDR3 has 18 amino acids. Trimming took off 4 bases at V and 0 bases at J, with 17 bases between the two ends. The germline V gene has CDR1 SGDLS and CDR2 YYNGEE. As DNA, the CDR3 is TGTGCCAGCAGCTCCCTAGAGACAGAACTCTCTGGGGCCAACGTCCTGACTTTC. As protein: CASSSLETELSGANVLTF.

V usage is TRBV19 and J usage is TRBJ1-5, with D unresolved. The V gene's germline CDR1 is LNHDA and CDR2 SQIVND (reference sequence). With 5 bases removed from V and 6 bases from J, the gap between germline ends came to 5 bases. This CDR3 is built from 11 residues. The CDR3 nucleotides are TGTGCCAGTAGTCACGGTCAGCCCCAGCATTTT. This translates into CASSHGQPQHF. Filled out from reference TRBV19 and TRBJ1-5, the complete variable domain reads DGGITQSPKYLFRKEGQNVTLSCEQNLNHDAMYWYRQDPGQGLRLIYYSQIVNDFQKGDIAEGYSVSREKKESFPLTVTSAQKNPTAFYLCASSHGQPQHFGDGTRLSIL.

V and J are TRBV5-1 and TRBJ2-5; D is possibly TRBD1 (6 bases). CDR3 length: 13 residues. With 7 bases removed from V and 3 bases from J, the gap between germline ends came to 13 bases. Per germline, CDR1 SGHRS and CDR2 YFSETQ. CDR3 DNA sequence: TGCGCCAGCGGGGGCAGGGGTAAAGAGACCCAGTACTTC. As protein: CASGGRGKETQYF.

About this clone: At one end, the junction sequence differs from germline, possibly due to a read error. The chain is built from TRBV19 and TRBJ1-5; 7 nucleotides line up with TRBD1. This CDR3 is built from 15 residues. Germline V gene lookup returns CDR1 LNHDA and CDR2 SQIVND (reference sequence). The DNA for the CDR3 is TGTGCCAGTAGCATAGCGACAGGGAGTTTTCAGCCCCAGCATTTT. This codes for CASSIATGSFQPQHF.

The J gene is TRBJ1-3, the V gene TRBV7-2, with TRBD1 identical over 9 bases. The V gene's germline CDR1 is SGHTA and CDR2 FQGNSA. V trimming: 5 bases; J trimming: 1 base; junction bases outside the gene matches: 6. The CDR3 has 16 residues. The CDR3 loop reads CASSLGQGYSGNTIYF. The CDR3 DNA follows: TGTGCCAGCAGCCTTGGACAGGGGTATTCTGGAAACACCATATATTTT.

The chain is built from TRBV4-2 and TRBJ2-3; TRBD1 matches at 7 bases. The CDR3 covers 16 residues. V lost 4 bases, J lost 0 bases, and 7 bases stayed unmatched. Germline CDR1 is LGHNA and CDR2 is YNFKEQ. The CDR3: CASSPKRDSSTDTQYF. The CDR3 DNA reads TGTGCCAGCAGCCCTAAGAGGGACAGCAGCACAGATACGCAGTATTTT.

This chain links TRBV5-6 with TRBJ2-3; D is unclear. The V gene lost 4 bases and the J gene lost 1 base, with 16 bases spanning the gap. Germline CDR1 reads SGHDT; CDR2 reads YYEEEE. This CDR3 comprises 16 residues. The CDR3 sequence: CASSPPSKTRTDTQYF. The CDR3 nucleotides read TGTGCCAGCAGCCCCCCGTCTAAAACCCGCACAGATACGCAGTATTTT. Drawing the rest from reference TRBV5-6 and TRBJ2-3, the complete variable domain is DAGVTQSPTHLIKTRGQQVTLRCSPKSGHDTVSWYQQALGQGPQFIFQYYEEEERQRGNFPDRFSGHQFPNYSSELNVNALLLGDSALYLCASSPPSKTRTDTQYFGPGTRLTVL.

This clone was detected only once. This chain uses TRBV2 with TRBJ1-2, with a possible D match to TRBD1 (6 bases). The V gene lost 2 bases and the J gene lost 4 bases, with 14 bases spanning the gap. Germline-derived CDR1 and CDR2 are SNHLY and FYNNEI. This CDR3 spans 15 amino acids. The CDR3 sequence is CASSEWKTGPYGYTF. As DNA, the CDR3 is TGTGCCAGCAGTGAATGGAAGACAGGACCCTATGGCTACACCTTC.

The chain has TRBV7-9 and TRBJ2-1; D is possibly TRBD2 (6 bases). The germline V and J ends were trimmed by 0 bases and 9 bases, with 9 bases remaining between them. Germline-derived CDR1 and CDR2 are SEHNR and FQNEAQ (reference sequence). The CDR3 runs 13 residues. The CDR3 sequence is CASSLAGGGEQFF. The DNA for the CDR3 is TGTGCCAGCAGCTTAGCGGGGGGAGGTGAGCAGTTCTTC.

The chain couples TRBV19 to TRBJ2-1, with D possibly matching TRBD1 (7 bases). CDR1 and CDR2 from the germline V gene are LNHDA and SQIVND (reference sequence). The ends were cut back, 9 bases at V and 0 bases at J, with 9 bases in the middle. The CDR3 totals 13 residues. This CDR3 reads CASRGDSYNEQFF. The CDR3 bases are TGTGCCAGCAGGGGGGACTCCTACAATGAGCAGTTCTTC.

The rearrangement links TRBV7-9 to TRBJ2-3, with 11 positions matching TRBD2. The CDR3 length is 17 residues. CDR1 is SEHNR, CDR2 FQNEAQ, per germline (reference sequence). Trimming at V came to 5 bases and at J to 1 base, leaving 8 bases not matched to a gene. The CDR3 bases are TGTGCCAGCAGCCAGCAGACTAGCGGGACTGGCACAGATACGCAGTATTTT. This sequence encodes CASSQQTSGTGTDTQYF.

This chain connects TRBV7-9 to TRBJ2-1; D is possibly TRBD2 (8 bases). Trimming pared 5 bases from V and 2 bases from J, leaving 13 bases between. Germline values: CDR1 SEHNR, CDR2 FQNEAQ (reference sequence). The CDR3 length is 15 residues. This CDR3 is CASSPGGLAYNEQFF. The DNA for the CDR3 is TGTGCCAGCAGCCCAGGGGGACTAGCCTACAATGAGCAGTTCTTC.